The source of this T cell receptor (beta chain) is a study of technical replicates of blood from several donors. Repertoires were generated with immunoSEQ multiplex PCR, while TCRdb's copy carries only in-frame clones and drops some. Among about 62,000 clones listed, around 87% were seen once. This clone was seen a few times. The sample comprised PBMCs. This TCR came from a human donor in good health. Some clones in this sample may be carry-over from other donors' samples.

The CDR3 spells CASTRDRGSQPQHF. CDR3 bases: TGTGCCAGTACCCGGGACAGGGGGAGTCAGCCCCAGCATTTT. J is TRBJ1-5 and V is TRBV19; 11 nucleotides agree with TRBD1. The germline V gene encodes CDR1 LNHDA and CDR2 SQIVND (reference sequence). With V trimmed by 7 bases and J by 6 bases, 5 bases remained unmatched. The CDR3 contains 14 residues.